The 6 T cell receptor beta chains listed next were all sequenced from one sample in a study of memory CD4+ T cells and cytomegalovirus serostatus. Assay: immunoSEQ multiplex PCR; the TCRdb copy retains only in-frame clones and omits some. The sample consists of some 46,000 clones, around four fifths of them appearing once. Single viable CD3+CD4+CD8-CD45RO+ cells were sorted as the memory CD4+ T cells. Sequences were obtained from memory CD4+ T cells from blood. These receptors were collected from an adult in good health and CMV-seronegative.

CDR3 amino acids: CASSRVSGGHNNEQFF. Written as DNA, the CDR3 is TGTGCCAGCAGCCGAGTTAGCGGGGGCCACAACAATGAGCAGTTCTTC. The chain employs TRBV7-2 and TRBJ2-1; 9 positions agree with TRBD2. The CDR3 consists of 16 residues. The germline CDR1 and CDR2 sequences are SGHTA and FQGNSA. Losses at the gene ends were 5 bases for V and 5 bases for J; bases not matched to a gene: 10.

This clone was picked up one time. The genes are TRBV9 and TRBJ2-1; 7 nucleotides align to TRBD2. The CDR3 is made up of 15 amino acids. The germline CDR1 and CDR2 sequences are SGDLS and YYNGEE. Losses at the gene ends were 6 bases for V and 1 base for J; bases not matched to a gene: 7. The CDR3 here is CASTPSGASYNEQFF. CDR3 bases: TGTGCCAGCACTCCCAGCGGGGCATCCTACAATGAGCAGTTCTTC.

The rearrangement joins TRBV9 to TRBJ2-5, with a tentative D call TRBD1 (6 bases). CDR1 and CDR2 (germline): SGDLS, YYNGEE. The V gene lost 3 bases and the J gene lost 1 base, with 16 bases spanning the gap. The CDR3 covers 16 residues. CDR3 sequence (DNA): TGTGCCAGCAGCGCCCAGGGACAACGGATCCAAGAGACCCAGTACTTC. Amino acid sequence: CASSAQGQRIQETQYF.

The chain recombines TRBV4-2 with TRBJ2-3; a possible D gene is TRBD2 (7 bases). The ends were cut back, 6 bases at V and 6 bases at J, with 22 bases in the middle. The CDR3 is 16 residues long. Germline V CDR1 and CDR2: LGHNA, YNFKEQ. CDR3 nucleotide sequence: TGTGCCAGCAGAGTAAGCACAGGGAGGGGGGCCGATACGCAGTATTTT. Translating gives CASRVSTGRGADTQYF.

This chain links TRBV5-1 with TRBJ2-7, with D hard to call. V was cut by 0 bases and J by 5 bases, with 12 bases left in between. Germline loops: CDR1 SGHRS, CDR2 YFSETQ. CDR3 length: 14 amino acids. CDR3 amino acids: CASSLGPLRDEQYF. CDR3 nucleotides: TGCGCCAGCAGCTTGGGACCCCTGCGAGACGAGCAGTACTTC.

The V gene is TRBV14, the J gene TRBJ1-3; D gene unclear. The V end lost 2 bases, the J end lost 1 base, and 12 bases lay between the germline ends. Germline V gives CDR1 SGHDN, CDR2 FVKESK. The CDR3 loop spans 16 amino acids. Here the CDR3 DNA reads TGTGCCAGCAGCCAACGCGGGGTATGGTCTGGAAACACCATATATTTT. Translating gives CASSQRGVWSGNTIYF.